This T cell receptor beta chain originates from a study of identical twins. Study conclusions and caveats: Weaker excess sharing between twins was seen in beta out-of-frame sequences.

TCRdb redid the calling of the 5' RACE reads with MiXCR, one entry per CDR3 protein. The sample lists hundreds of thousands of distinct CDR3 sequences, roughly 10% seen once, with about 5.5% in the top ten. This clonotype was counted many times. Its antigen is not identified. Germline trimming cut 2 bases from V and 5 bases from J; bases unmatched to any gene: 6. Germline CDR1 reads SEHNR; CDR2 reads FQNEAQ (reference sequence). The CDR3 spans 14 residues. The clonotype originates from a young woman in good health. The chain couples TRBV7-9 to TRBJ2-7; 7 bases are shared with TRBD2. The sequencing sample was made of memory (CD45RO+) T cells sorted from blood. The CDR3 region is CASSLMGGTHEQYF. The CDR3 nucleotides are TGTGCCAGCAGCTTAATGGGGGGGACTCACGAGCAGTACTTC.